A selection of T cell receptor beta chains follows, all from one sample in a study of technical replicates of blood from several donors. The repertoire was sequenced with immunoSEQ multiplex PCR; TCRdb's copy has only in-frame clones and lacks some. The table records tens of thousands of clones, roughly 88% of them present only once. Sequenced input: PBMCs. The receptors come from a human donor in good health. Some clones in this sample may be carry-over from other donors' samples. The CDR3 runs from the conserved cysteine through the conserved F or W. D genes are given only for firm matches. Size is stated for part of the rows, as once, few or many counts, or as a class when the clone is expanded.

j_call | v_call | clone_size | d_call | cdr3_nt | cdr3_aa
TRBJ1-3 | TRBV5-8 | NA | TRBD1 | TGTGCCAGCAGCCCAATACCGGGACAGGACTTCTCTGGAAACACCATATATTTT | CASSPIPGQDFSGNTIYF
TRBJ2-5 | TRBV7-9 | once | NA | TGTGCCAGCAGCCTAGGACTGTTCCAAGAGACCCAGTACTTC | CASSLGLFQETQYF
TRBJ1-6 | TRBV7-3 | NA | NA | TGTGCCAGCAGCTTAGAGGGCAGGACTAATTCACCCCTCCACTTT | CASSLEGRTNSPLHF
TRBJ2-1 | TRBV7-6 | NA | NA | TGTGCCAGCAGCGCAAGCTGGAGCTCCTACAATGAGCAGTTCTTC | CASSASWSSYNEQFF
TRBJ1-5 | TRBV2 | NA | TRBD1 | TGTGCCAGCAGTGCCTTCGGGACAGGGGGTTTTAGCAATCAGCCCCAGCATTTT | CASSAFGTGGFSNQPQHF
TRBJ2-2 | TRBV6-5 | few | TRBD1 | TGTGCCAGTAGGACAGGTGGGAACACCGGGGAGCTGTTTTTT | CASRTGGNTGELFF
TRBJ1-5 | TRBV19 | NA | NA | TGTGCCAGTAGTCCTCCTGAGGGCAGGGGCGTGTGGAGCAATCAGCCCCAGCATTTT | CASSPPEGRGVWSNQPQHF
TRBJ2-1 | TRBV7-9 | NA | TRBD2 | TGTGCCAGCCGACCGACTAGCGGGAGTGATGAGCAGTTCTTC | CASRPTSGSDEQFF
TRBJ1-6 | TRBV27 | few | NA | TGTGCCAGCAGTTTAAGTGGGCAGGGAAATTCACCCCTCCACTTT | CASSLSGQGNSPLHF
TRBJ2-7 | TRBV6-5 | NA | TRBD1 | TGTGCCAGCAGTTACTCGAAGGGGACAGGGTCTTACGAGCAGTACTTC | CASSYSKGTGSYEQYF
TRBJ2-1 | TRBV5-6 | NA | NA | TGTGCCAGCAGCTTAGCCGCCTGGGAGCAGTTCTTC | CASSLAAWEQFF
TRBJ1-5 | TRBV7-2 | once | NA | TGTGCCAGCAGCTTAAGCAGGGATAGCAATCAGCCCCAGCATTTT | CASSLSRDSNQPQHF
TRBJ2-1 | TRBV5-1 | NA | TRBD2 | TGCGCCAGCAGCTTGTTGCCGGGCGGGAGAGCGTATGAGCAGTTCTTC | CASSLLPGGRAYEQFF
TRBJ2-7 | TRBV28 | NA | TRBD2 | TGTGCCAGCATTTTAGGAGCGGGGGGAAAGTACGAGCAGTACTTC | CASILGAGGKYEQYF
TRBJ2-3 | TRBV6-5 | NA | TRBD1 | TGTGCCAGCAGTTACCGGACAGGGCCGCCAGATACGCAGTATTTT | CASSYRTGPPDTQYF
TRBJ2-1 | TRBV7-9 | NA | TRBD2 | TGTGCCAGCATCCGGGGAGCGGGGGGTCGGGATGAGCAGTTCTTC | CASIRGAGGRDEQFF
TRBJ1-3 | TRBV21-1 | NA | NA | TGTACCCAGGGCACAGGGAGTTTAGGAAACACCATATATTTT | CTQGTGSLGNTIYF
TRBJ2-1 | TRBV7-3 | NA | NA | TGTGCCAGCAGCTTAGGCTCTGAAGTCTACAATGAGCAGTTCTTC | CASSLGSEVYNEQFF
TRBJ1-2 | TRBV6-5 | NA | NA | TGTGCCAGCGCCCCCCCTCAGGGCTATGGCTACACCTTC | CASAPPQGYGYTF
TRBJ2-7 | TRBV29-1 | once | NA | TGCAGCGTTGAGTCAGGGGCCTACGAGCAGTACTTC | CSVESGAYEQYF
TRBJ2-1 | TRBV7-8 | NA | TRBD1 | TGTGCCAGCAGCCTCTCGACAGGGTTCTACAATGAGCAGTTCTTC | CASSLSTGFYNEQFF
TRBJ2-7 | TRBV25-1 | once | NA | TGTGCCAGCAGTGCCGGACAGTCGAGCTCCTACGAGCAGTACTTC | CASSAGQSSSYEQYF
TRBJ1-6 | TRBV6-5 | NA | NA | TGTGCCAGCAGTTGGGGGAGGGCCTATAATTCACCCCTCCACTTT | CASSWGRAYNSPLHF
TRBJ2-7 | TRBV6-1 | NA | TRBD2 | TGTGCCAGCAAAACATCAGCGGGGGCTGCCTACGAGCAGTACTTC | CASKTSAGAAYEQYF
TRBJ2-3 | TRBV6-5 | NA | NA | TGTGCCAGCAGCGGGGGAATTGGCACAGATACGCAGTATTTT | CASSGGIGTDTQYF
TRBJ2-2 | TRBV7-2 | NA | TRBD2 | TGTGCCAGCAGCTATGCTGGGACTAGCGGGGGAACCGGGGAGCTGTTTTTT | CASSYAGTSGGTGELFF
TRBJ2-2 | TRBV7-8 | NA | NA | TGTGCCAGCAGCTTAGCCGGACTCCTAAACACCGGGGAGCTGTTTTTT | CASSLAGLLNTGELFF
TRBJ2-3 | TRBV7-2 | NA | TRBD2 | TGTGCCACTCAGTTAGCGGGGGGGCTAGATACGCAGTATTTT | CATQLAGGLDTQYF
TRBJ1-1 | TRBV5-4 | NA | NA | TGTGCCAGCAGAGCGGGCGAGAACACTGAAGCTTTCTTT | CASRAGENTEAFF
TRBJ1-4 | TRBV5-4 | NA | NA | TGTGCCAGCAGCTTGCGGCAGGGTAATGAAAAACTGTTTTTT | CASSLRQGNEKLFF
TRBJ2-6 | TRBV12-5 | NA | TRBD1 | TGTGCTAGTGGTTTGGGAGACAGGGCGTCTGGGGCCAACGTCCTGACTTTC | CASGLGDRASGANVLTF
TRBJ2-5 | TRBV6-5 | NA | NA | TGTGCCAGCAGTTTTGGTTTCGGGACCCAGTACTTC | CASSFGFGTQYF